Below, 24 T cell receptor beta chains from the same sample are listed, as sequenced in a study of beta chain features in type 1 diabetes. The authors reverse transcribed all of the isolated RNA, so sequencing captured expressed TCRB transcripts. Data came from immunoSEQ multiplex PCR; TCRdb stores just in-frame clones and leaves some out. The table records about 220,000 clones, about a tenth of them present only once. The sample comprised central memory CD4+ T cells from blood. The receptors here all came from a man aged 18 to 29 in good health.

This clone was picked up a small number of times. The chain couples TRBV30 to TRBJ2-7, with D unresolved. The CDR3 covers 11 residues. Trimming left V 4 bases short and J 5 bases short, with 9 bases between. The germline V gene has CDR1 GTSNPN and CDR2 SVGIG (reference sequence). CDR3 in DNA: TGTGCCTGGACCAGGACCGACGAGCAGTACTTC. Residues: CAWTRTDEQYF. Using reference TRBV30 and TRBJ2-7 for the parts outside the CDR3, the full variable domain is SQTIHQWPATLVQPVGSPLSLECTVEGTSNPNLYWYRQAAGRGLQLLFYSVGIGQISSEVPQNLSASRPQDRQFILSSKKLLLSDSGFYLCAWTRTDEQYFGPGTRLTVT.

This clone appeared many times. V is TRBV21-1 and J is TRBJ2-7; the D call in the table, TRBD1, was not verified against the DNA. TRBV21-1 is a listed pseudogene. The CDR3 runs to 16 residues. In nucleotides, the CDR3 is TGTGCCAGCAGCAAAGGGTTGGGCAGGGAACCCTACGAGCAGTACTTC. This translates into CASSKGLGREPYEQYF.

The rearrangement uses TRBV5-1 and TRBJ2-7, with 9 positions matching TRBD1. This CDR3 is 16 amino acids long. V shed 4 bases and J 5 bases; nucleotides not matched to a gene: 13. Per the germline V gene, CDR1 is SGHRS and CDR2 is YFSETQ. The CDR3 is CASSGTGTGIRHEQYF. In DNA, the CDR3 is TGCGCCAGCAGCGGGACCGGGACAGGGATCCGCCACGAGCAGTACTTC.

The V and J genes are TRBV4-1 and TRBJ2-5; 7 positions agree with TRBD2. Trimming at V came to 2 bases and at J to 2 bases, leaving 8 bases not matched to a gene. Germline CDR1 and CDR2: MGHRA and YSYEKL. The CDR3 spans 16 residues. CDR3 sequence: CASSQKRASGQETQYF. Written as DNA, the CDR3 is TGCGCCAGCAGCCAAAAGAGGGCTAGCGGACAAGAGACCCAGTACTTC.

This chain uses TRBV6-1 with TRBJ2-5, with 12 nucleotides matching TRBD1. The CDR3 totals 15 residues. Germline V gives CDR1 MNHNS, CDR2 SASEGT. The V and J ends lost 5 bases and 4 bases, in that order; junction bases with no gene match: 5. In nucleotides, the CDR3 is TGTGCCAGCAGTCCACGGGGACAGGGGGCAGAGACCCAGTACTTC. It translates to CASSPRGQGAETQYF.

To note about this clone: Just one base apart from a much larger clone, this may be a read error. Other DNA sequences within the sample encode an identical CDR3. The genes are TRBV4-3 and TRBJ2-7; perhaps D is TRBD1 or TRBD2 (5 bases each). The V and J ends lost 4 bases and 2 bases respectively, with 9 bases between them. CDR3 length equals 13 residues. Germline assignment: CDR1 LGHNA and CDR2 YSLEER. In nucleotides, the CDR3 is TGCGCCAGCAGCCGGGACCCCACCTACGAGCAGTACTTC. It yields the protein CASSRDPTYEQYF.

This clone was observed a few times. The chain is built from TRBV6-6 and TRBJ2-3; no clear D. Germline V gene sequence: CDR1 MNHNY, CDR2 SVGAGI (reference sequence). CDR3 length: 14 amino acids. The ends were cut back, 5 bases at V and 0 bases at J, with 9 bases in the middle. The CDR3 nucleotides read TGTGCCAGCAGTCCGACGACTAGCACAGATACGCAGTATTTT. Its protein is CASSPTTSTDTQYF.

There are a few counts of this clone. The chain recombines TRBV6-1 with TRBJ2-7; TRBD1 agrees at 10 bases. CDR3 length: 12 amino acids. From germline, CDR1 is MNHNS and CDR2 SASEGT. V lost 9 bases, J lost 5 bases, and 4 bases stayed unmatched. CDR3 sequence (DNA): TGTGCCAGTGGACAGGGGGGCGACGAGCAGTACTTC. This encodes CASGQGGDEQYF.

The rearrangement links TRBV15 to TRBJ1-2; maybe TRBD1 (6 bases). The CDR3 loop spans 14 amino acids. Germline CDR1 is LNHNV and CDR2 is YYDKDF (reference sequence). The V end was cut by 0 bases, the J end by 4 bases, with 9 bases between. Here the CDR3 reads CATSREDSLYGYTF. The CDR3 DNA follows: TGTGCCACCAGCAGAGAGGACAGCCTCTATGGCTACACCTTC. The full variable domain, rest sourced from reference TRBV15 and TRBJ1-2, is DAMVIQNPRYQVTQFGKPVTLSCSQTLNHNVMYWYQQKSSQAPKLLFHYYDKDFNNEADTPDNFQSRRPNTSFCFLDIRSPGLGDTAMYLCATSREDSLYGYTFGSGTRLTVV.

The CDR3 here is CSAQTVAGSTDTQYF. CDR3 nucleotide sequence: TGCAGCGCACAGACTGTAGCGGGGTCGACAGATACGCAGTATTTT. V is TRBV29-1 and J is TRBJ2-3, with 8 nucleotides matching TRBD2. V shed 7 bases and J 3 bases; nucleotides not matched to a gene: 12. The CDR3 spans 15 residues. Germline V lookup: CDR1 SQVTM, CDR2 ANQGSEA.

This chain connects TRBV4-1 to TRBJ2-3; TRBD2 matches 8 bases. J was trimmed by 2 bases and V by 4 bases; bases with no gene match: 5. Germline CDR1 is MGHRA and CDR2 is YSYEKL. CDR3 length equals 15 residues. CDR3 sequence (DNA): TGCGCCAGCAGCCGGGGACTAGTTTCCACAGATACGCAGTATTTT. Its protein is CASSRGLVSTDTQYF.

This clone has a handful of counts. The V gene is TRBV29-1, the J gene TRBJ2-4; D not resolved. The V gene lost 4 bases and the J gene lost 0 bases, with 19 bases spanning the gap. Germline lookup yields CDR1 SQVTM and CDR2 ANQGSEA. The CDR3 covers 17 residues. The CDR3 region is CSVGVFDLILAKNIQYF. The DNA of the CDR3 is TGCAGCGTTGGGGTCTTTGACCTCATCCTAGCCAAAAACATTCAGTACTTC.

The chain links TRBV29-1 to TRBJ2-7; the match to TRBD1 covers 9 bases. The CDR3 length is 14 residues. CDR1 SQVTM and CDR2 ANQGSEA come from the germline V gene. V lost 7 bases and J lost 1; bases outside the gene matches: 8. Written as DNA, the CDR3 is TGCAGCGCCAATGGACAGGGGCTTTCCTACGAGCAGTACTTC. This sequence encodes CSANGQGLSYEQYF.

This clone has just a few counts. The chain has TRBV30 and TRBJ1-1, with D tentatively TRBD1 (5 bases). This CDR3 comprises 12 residues. Germline V gene lookup returns CDR1 GTSNPN and CDR2 SVGIG (reference sequence). V was cut by 8 bases and J by 4 bases, with 14 bases left in between. This CDR3 reads CARTAGRTEAFF. In DNA, the CDR3 is TGTGCCCGGACGGCAGGGCGCACTGAAGCTTTCTTT.

CDR3 region: CASSPGQNFYEQYF. CDR3 nucleotide sequence: TGTGCCAGCTCACCCGGACAGAACTTCTACGAGCAGTACTTC. The V gene is TRBV18, the J gene TRBJ2-7; D might be TRBD1 (6 bases). Trimming took off 3 bases at V and 3 bases at J, with 12 bases between the two ends. The germline gives CDR1 KGHSH, CDR2 LQKENI. The CDR3 covers 14 residues.

The J gene is TRBJ2-1, the V gene TRBV5-4; D not certain. This CDR3 is built from 15 residues. Germline V CDR1 and CDR2: SGHNT, YYREEE (reference sequence). V gave up 5 bases and J gave up 2 bases, with 14 bases separating them. CDR3 coding DNA: TGTGCCAGCAGAGGCCAGGTTAGCACCTACAATGAGCAGTTCTTC. It is translated as CASRGQVSTYNEQFF.

This chain uses TRBV13 with TRBJ1-1; TRBD1 is a possible D gene (5 bases). This CDR3 region has 12 residues. V lost 3 bases to trimming and J lost 4 bases, with 6 bases between them. Germline V CDR1 and CDR2: PRHDT, FYEKMQ (reference sequence). In DNA form, the CDR3 reads TGTGCCAGCAGCTTGCAGGGCACTGAAGCTTTCTTT. It is translated as CASSLQGTEAFF. Filled out from reference TRBV13 and TRBJ1-1, the complete variable domain reads AAGVIQSPRHLIKEKRETATLKCYPIPRHDTVYWYQQGPGQDPQFLISFYEKMQSDKGSIPDRFSAQQFSDYHSELNMSSLELGDSALYFCASSLQGTEAFFGQGTRLTVV.

This clone has more than one count but fewer than ten. The chain recombines TRBV27 with TRBJ2-7, with 7 bases identical to TRBD2. V shed 2 bases, J shed 0 bases, and the junction held 7 bases outside the gene matches. In germline, CDR1 is MNHEY, CDR2 SMNVEV (reference sequence). The length of the CDR3 is 16 residues. The CDR3 bases are TGTGCCAGCAGTTTAAAAGCTAGCGGACTCTCCTACGAGCAGTACTTC. Protein product: CASSLKASGLSYEQYF.

V gene TRBV29-1 combines with J gene TRBJ1-2; maybe TRBD1 (6 bases). Per the germline V gene, CDR1 is SQVTM and CDR2 is ANQGSEA. V lost 7 bases and J 4 bases, leaving 16 bases between the germline ends. The CDR3 contains 13 residues. This CDR3 reads CSASSGAAYGYTF. Written as DNA, the CDR3 is TGCAGCGCGTCCTCAGGGGCGGCCTATGGCTACACCTTC.

There are a few counts of this clone. The gene calls are TRBV18 and TRBJ1-2; D is uncertain. The V end was cut by 4 bases, the J end by 13 bases, with 19 bases between. The CDR3 has 13 residues. In germline, CDR1 is KGHSH, CDR2 LQKENI. CDR3 nucleotides: TGTGCCAGCTCACAGGACCAGTCGGGCTCTAGCACCTTC. Its translation: CASSQDQSGSSTF. Looking up the rest from reference TRBV18 and TRBJ1-2 gives the full variable domain: NAGVMQNPRHLVRRRGQEARLRCSPMKGHSHVYWYRQLPEEGLKFMVYLQKENIIDESGMPKERFSAEFPKEGPSILRIQQVVRGDSAAYFCASSQDQSGSSTFGSGTRLTVV.

Note on this clone: Given a much more abundant clone one base away, this may be a read error. The genes are TRBV7-8 and TRBJ2-6; possibly TRBD1 for D (7 bases). The germline CDR1 and CDR2 sequences are SGHVS and FQNEAQ. V lost 3 bases, J lost 0 bases, and 12 bases lay in between. This CDR3 contains 17 residues. This CDR3 is CASSLSGGSSGANVLTF. The CDR3 DNA follows: TGTGCCAGCAGCTTGTCAGGGGGGAGCTCTGGGGCCAACGTCCTGACTTTC.

V and J are TRBV4-3 and TRBJ1-1; unclear D gene. Trimming left V 7 bases short and J 3 bases short, with 6 bases between. This CDR3 is built from 11 residues. The germline gives CDR1 LGHNA, CDR2 YSLEER. Here the CDR3 reads CASTRDTEAFF. The CDR3 DNA reads as TGCGCCAGCACTCGCGACACTGAAGCTTTCTTT.

This sequence joins TRBV7-9 and TRBJ2-1; 9 nucleotides line up with TRBD2. V lost 7 bases to trimming and J lost 8 bases; unmatched junction nucleotides: 12. The length of the CDR3 is 15 residues. Germline values: CDR1 SEHNR, CDR2 FQNEAQ (reference sequence). CDR3 protein: CASITGAGLAYEQFF. The DNA of the CDR3 is TGTGCCAGCATCACCGGGGCGGGACTAGCATATGAGCAGTTCTTC.

This clone has just a few counts. This chain joins TRBV4-2 and TRBJ2-1; 9 positions agree with TRBD2. This CDR3 is 16 amino acids long. V shed 5 bases, J shed 4 bases, and the junction held 9 bases outside the gene matches. CDR1 is LGHNA and CDR2 is YNFKEQ in the germline V gene. Here the CDR3 reads CASSLSGTSLYNEQFF. The CDR3 region has the DNA TGTGCCAGCAGCTTATCTGGGACTAGCTTGTACAATGAGCAGTTCTTC.